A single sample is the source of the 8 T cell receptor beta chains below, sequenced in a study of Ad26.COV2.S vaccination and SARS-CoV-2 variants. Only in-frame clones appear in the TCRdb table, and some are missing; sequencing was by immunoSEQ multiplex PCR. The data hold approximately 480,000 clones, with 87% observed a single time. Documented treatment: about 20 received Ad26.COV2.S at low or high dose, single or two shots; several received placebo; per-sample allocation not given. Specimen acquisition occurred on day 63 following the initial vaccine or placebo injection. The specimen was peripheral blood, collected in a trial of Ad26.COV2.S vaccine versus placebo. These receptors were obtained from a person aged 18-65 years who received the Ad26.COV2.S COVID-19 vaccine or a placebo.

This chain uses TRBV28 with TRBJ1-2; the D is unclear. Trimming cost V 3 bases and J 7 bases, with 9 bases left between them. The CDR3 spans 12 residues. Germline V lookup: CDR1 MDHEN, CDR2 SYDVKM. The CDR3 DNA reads TGTGCCAGCAGTTTTCGGACTCTTGGCTACACCTTC. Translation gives CASSFRTLGYTF.

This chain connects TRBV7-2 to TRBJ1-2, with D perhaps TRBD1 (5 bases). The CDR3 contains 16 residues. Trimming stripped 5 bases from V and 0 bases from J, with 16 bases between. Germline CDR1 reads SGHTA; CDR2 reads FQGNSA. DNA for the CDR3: TGTGCCAGCAGCCCCGGGGGGGGACGGTCTAACTATGGCTACACCTTC. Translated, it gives CASSPGGGRSNYGYTF.

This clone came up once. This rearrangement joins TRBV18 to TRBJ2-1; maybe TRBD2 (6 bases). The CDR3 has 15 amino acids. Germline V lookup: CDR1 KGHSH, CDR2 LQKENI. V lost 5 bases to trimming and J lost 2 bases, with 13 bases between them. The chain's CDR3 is CASSTSGLTYNEQFF. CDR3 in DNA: TGTGCCAGCTCAACAAGCGGACTAACCTACAATGAGCAGTTCTTC.

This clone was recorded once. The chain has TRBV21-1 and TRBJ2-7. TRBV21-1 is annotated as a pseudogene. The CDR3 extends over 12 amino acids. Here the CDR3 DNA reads TGTGCCAGCAAGTGGCAGCCCTACGAGCAGTACTTC. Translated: CASKWQPYEQYF.

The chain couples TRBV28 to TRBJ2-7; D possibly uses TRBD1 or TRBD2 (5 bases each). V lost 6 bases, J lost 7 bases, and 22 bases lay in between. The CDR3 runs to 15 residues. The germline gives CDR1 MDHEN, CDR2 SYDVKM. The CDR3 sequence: CASRFGTTGRQEQYF. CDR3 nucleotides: TGTGCCAGCAGATTCGGGACCACGGGGCGTCAGGAGCAGTACTTC.

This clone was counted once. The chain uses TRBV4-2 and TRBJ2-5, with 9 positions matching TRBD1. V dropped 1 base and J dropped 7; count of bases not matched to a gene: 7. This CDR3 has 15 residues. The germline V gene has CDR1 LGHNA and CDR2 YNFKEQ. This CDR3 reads CASSQGITGGATQYF. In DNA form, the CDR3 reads TGTGCCAGCAGCCAAGGGATAACAGGGGGCGCGACCCAGTACTTC.

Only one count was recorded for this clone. The CDR3: CASSFLGGGYGYTF. In DNA, the CDR3 is TGTGCCAGCAGTTTTCTGGGGGGTGGTTATGGCTACACCTTC. The chain is built from TRBV28 and TRBJ1-2; tentatively, D is TRBD1 (5 bases). CDR3 length: 14 residues. V gave up 3 bases and J gave up 5 bases, with 13 bases separating them. Germline V CDR1 and CDR2: MDHEN, SYDVKM.

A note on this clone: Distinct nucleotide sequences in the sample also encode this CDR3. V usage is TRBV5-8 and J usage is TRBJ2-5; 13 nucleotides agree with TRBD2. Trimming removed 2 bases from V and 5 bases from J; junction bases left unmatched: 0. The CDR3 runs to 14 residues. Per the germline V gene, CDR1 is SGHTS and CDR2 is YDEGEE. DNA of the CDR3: TGTGCCAGCAGCTTACTAGCGGGAGGGGAGACCCAGTACTTC. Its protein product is CASSLLAGGETQYF.